The TCR beta chain under discussion was sequenced for a study of graft-versus-host responses after intestinal transplantation (dated by TCRdb to the early 2020s). Background on the whole study: Recipients received multivisceral, liver-intestinal, or isolated intestinal transplants. After intestinal transplantation, graft-versus-host and host-versus-graft alloreactive T cell clones in the graft, circulation and bone marrow were tracked using bulk TCR-beta CDR3 sequencing. Donor T cell macrochimerism was defined as a peak of at least 4% donor T cells among recipient peripheral blood mononuclear cells. All recipients received anti-thymocyte globulin induction followed by maintenance tacrolimus and steroids for around three years. Alloreactive clones were identified by sequencing pre-transplant mixed lymphocyte reaction products and comparing these products with unstimulated pre-transplant donor and recipient T cells. Of the 20 to 25 intestinal transplant recipients enrolled in the cohort, one of whom was a retransplant, a few patients without pretransplant specimens were excluded. Samples from a few later patients were sequenced in-house on an Illumina MiSeq with MiXCR processing rather than by the commercial service. What the work shows at the level of the full study, not this receptor alone: Peak levels of circulating GvH clones were associated with declines in HvG clones early after transplant. In patients with donor T cell macrochimerism, the allografts had high GvH to HvG T cell clonal ratios. GvH clones were detected in recipient bone marrow, and some of these GvH clones were observed earlier in ileal mucosa or blood, consistent with an intestinal mucosal origin. The relatively low number and heterogeneity of intestinal transplant patients limited the conclusions.

For CDR1 and CDR2, the germline V gene lists SNHLY and FYNNEI. Measured from the cysteine to the phenylalanine, the CDR3 is 12 residues long. Of the read, only the CDR3 DNA is kept; its 36 bases are in frame from base 1. Trimming at the junction amounts to 4 bases on V and 9 bases on J, and the germline ends lie 12 bases apart. In this sample, this clone turned up a few times. No qualities accompany the bases; no much larger clone lies one base away. Library construction relied on the immunoSEQ multiplex PCR assay. For most patients, genomic DNA was isolated with the Qiagen DNeasy Blood and Tissue Kit and sent frozen to Adaptive Biotechnologies for TCR sequencing. For most patients, high-throughput TCR-beta CDR3 sequencing of genomic DNA was performed by Adaptive Biotechnologies. Regarding the original processing steps: Adaptive's ImmunoSEQ software supplied the TCR sequencing data for 15 to 20 patients, while MiXCR and VDJtools were used to process three other patients. CD4 versus CD8 sorting errors were corrected by removing sequences found in both subsets at a frequency ratio below 5:1. CDR3 nucleotide sequences shared by donor and recipient were removed because the origin of these sequences could not be assigned. To be classed as alloreactive, a clone needed at least 2-fold expansion over unstimulated cells and a minimum CFSE-low frequency of 0.002% (template counts) or 0.001% (read counts). Clones were considered mappable if detected in sequenced pre-transplant spleen, lymph node, or MLR CFSE-low populations of the donor or recipient. The cumulative frequency of alloreactive clones was calculated as a percentage of all sequences, weighted by copy number. TCRdb limited this immuneACCESS table to in-frame rearrangements with V and J called. A share of clones is missing; checked studies link under half to unresolved V genes, and the rest is unexplained. V, J and clone size were drawn from that table, and D and trimming were deduced from the DNA. The sample has about 21,000 clones on record, roughly 41% of them singletons. Roughly 1.7% of the sample belongs to the ten largest clones.

Per the publication, the time point label means: cells obtained before transplantation from donor or recipient. In the mixed lymphocyte reactions, approximately 200,000 CFSE-labeled pre-transplant responders were plated with approximately 200,000 irradiated violet-dye-labeled stimulators and cultured for 6 days. After the mixed lymphocyte reaction, proliferating CD3+CD4+CFSE-low and CD3+CD8+CFSE-low responder cells were FACS-sorted on a BD Influx sorter. Specimen: alloreactive CD8+ T cells from a mixed lymphocyte reaction culture, collected before intestinal transplant. Sample cell subset or site, as interpreted from the label and publication: CFSE-low proliferating T cells sorted from approximately six-day pre-transplant mixed lymphocyte reaction (GvH or HvG direction). This sequence was found in a human patient who received an intestinal transplant. The rearrangement combines TRBV2 with TRBJ2-5; TRBD2 could be the D gene, as 5 bases match. The sequenced DNA: TGTGCCAGCAGTGGCGGCGGGTGGGCCCAGTACTTC. Translated, it reads CASSGGGWAQYF.